Shown below are 29 T cell receptor beta chains from a single sample sequenced in a study of regulatory T cells in long-lasting Graves disease. Combining iRepertoire HTBI primers with Arm-PCR of CDR3 regions, the authors built TCR beta libraries. TCRdb analysed the multiplex PCR reads with MiXCR anew, one entry per CDR3 protein. The table lists roughly 700,000 distinct CDR3 sequences, 25% to 35% of them singletons, with 42% in the top ten. Time point denoted: persistent/refractory GD, antithyroid drugs over 5 years with positive TRAb. PBMC-extracted RNA yielded the TCR library. This specimen consisted of peripheral blood mononuclear cells (PBMCs), obtained when the disease was refractory, from a patient treated with antithyroid drugs. These TCRs come from a female donor with Graves disease.

This clonotype was counted many times. The chain has TRBV14 and TRBJ2-7; 10 bases are a match to TRBD1. CDR1 is SGHDN and CDR2 is FVKESK in the germline V gene. The CDR3 contains 15 residues. Unmatched junction bases numbered 5, after V lost 3 bases and J lost 3 bases. The CDR3 region has the DNA TGTGCCAGCAGCCACTCCGGGACAGGGGTCTACGAGCAGTACTTC. It specifies CASSHSGTGVYEQYF.

This clonotype was counted at least ten times. The rearrangement uses TRBV11-2 and TRBJ2-7; 9 bases line up with TRBD2. Per the germline V gene, CDR1 is SGHAT and CDR2 is FQNNGV. V lost 5 bases to trimming and J lost 5 bases; unmatched junction nucleotides: 13. The CDR3 is made up of 16 amino acids. As DNA, the CDR3 is TGTGCCAGCAGCATAACTTCGGGACTAGCTTTCGACGAGCAGTACTTC. This codes for CASSITSGLAFDEQYF.

This clonotype was found once. This rearrangement joins TRBV20-1 to TRBJ2-1; D might be TRBD2 (6 bases). The CDR3 totals 13 residues. Germline V gene data show CDR1 as DFQATT and CDR2 as SNEGSKA (reference sequence). Trimming removed 4 bases at V and 7 bases at J, with 14 bases between. CDR3 nucleotides: TGCAGTGCTATCGTCCCTGGGGGGAATGAGCAGTTCTTC. Amino acids: CSAIVPGGNEQFF.

This clonotype has a handful of counts. The rearrangement links TRBV20-1 to TRBJ2-7; no definite D call. The CDR3 is 14 amino acids. Germline V gene data show CDR1 as DFQATT and CDR2 as SNEGSKA (reference sequence). V was cut by 1 base and J by 3 bases, with 13 bases left in between. The CDR3 DNA follows: TGCAGTGCTAGAGTTTCAGGCTCCGGCTACGAGCAGTACTTC. It yields the protein CSARVSGSGYEQYF.

The chain employs TRBV5-1 and TRBJ1-1; no clear D. The CDR3 is 14 residues long. Trimming shortened V by 4 bases and J by 2 bases, and 12 bases separated the two germline ends. CDR1 and CDR2 (germline): SGHRS, YFSETQ. The CDR3: CASSAISRNTEAFF. In DNA, the CDR3 is TGCGCCAGCAGCGCTATCAGCAGAAACACTGAAGCTTTCTTT.

This clonotype was counted a single time. With a much larger clone just one base away, this may be a read error. The rearrangement joins TRBV12-3 or TRBV12-4 to TRBJ1-1; D unclear. The CDR3 has 11 amino acids. Here the CDR3 reads CVSSLGPKAFF. CDR3 nucleotide sequence: TGTGTCAGCAGTTTGGGTCCGAAAGCTTTCTTT.

The rearrangement uses TRBV29-1 and TRBJ2-5; D possibly corresponds to TRBD1 (6 bases). The V gene's germline CDR1 is SQVTM and CDR2 ANQGSEA. The CDR3 totals 13 residues. The V end was cut by 3 bases, the J end by 7 bases, with 15 bases between. The CDR3 bases are TGCAGCGTTGACCAGGGGCCTCGGGGGACCCAGTACTTC. The encoded protein is CSVDQGPRGTQYF.

In its sample, this clonotype was seen a few times. The chain is built from TRBV6-5 and TRBJ2-7, with 11 bases identical to TRBD1. J gave up 5 bases and V 4 bases, and 10 bases lay outside the gene matches. CDR3 length equals 16 residues. Germline assignment: CDR1 MNHEY and CDR2 SVGAGI. CDR3 nucleotides: TGTGCCAGCAGTTCCCCCCTTGGGACAGGGGGGAACGAGCAGTACTTC. The encoded protein is CASSSPLGTGGNEQYF.

This clonotype was detected only a few times. The chain has TRBV7-9 and TRBJ1-4; D unclear. The CDR3 sequence is 17 residues long. Trimming stripped 5 bases from V and 6 bases from J, with 22 bases between. The germline V gene encodes CDR1 SEHNR and CDR2 FQNEAQ (reference sequence). DNA of the CDR3: TGTGCCAGCAGCCTTCCTCGTGTCCCGTCCGGTGATGAAAAACTGTTTTTT. It is translated as CASSLPRVPSGDEKLFF.

This clonotype was detected a few times. This chain uses TRBV4-1 with TRBJ2-5, with D possibly matching TRBD1 (5 bases). V gave up 1 base and J gave up 5 bases, with 11 bases separating them. The CDR3 length is 14 residues. CDR1 and CDR2 from the germline V gene are MGHRA and YSYEKL. Written as DNA, the CDR3 is TGCGCCAGCAGCCAAGGTCGCAGGGATGAGACCCAGTACTTC. It is translated as CASSQGRRDETQYF.

This clonotype was seen a handful of times. Written as DNA, the CDR3 is TGTGCCAGCAGCCAAGATTTGACAGGACAACATCAGTACTTC. It codes for CASSQDLTGQHQYF. The rearrangement uses TRBV3-1 and TRBJ2-4; tentative D call: TRBD1 (6 bases). Germline V gives CDR1 LGHDT, CDR2 YNNKEL (reference sequence). This CDR3 comprises 14 residues. V was pared by 0 bases and J by 12 bases, with 15 bases between.

The chain couples TRBV12-3 or TRBV12-4 to TRBJ1-2; possibly TRBD1 for D (6 bases). This CDR3 contains 14 residues. V was clipped by 1 base and J by 6 bases, with 12 bases between them. CDR3 in amino acids: CASSLEGVRDGYTF. As DNA, the CDR3 is TGTGCCAGCAGTTTAGAGGGGGTTAGGGATGGCTACACCTTC.

V gene TRBV4-1 combines with J gene TRBJ1-1; TRBD1 agrees at 8 bases. V gave up 8 bases and J gave up 3 bases; unmatched junction bases: 8. Germline-derived CDR1 and CDR2 are MGHRA and YSYEKL. The CDR3 sequence is 14 residues long. Written as DNA, the CDR3 is TGCGCCAGCGGGCAAGGACAGGGTGACACTGAAGCTTTCTTT. This sequence encodes CASGQGQGDTEAFF.

The rearrangement joins TRBV5-5 to TRBJ1-3, with a weak D call TRBD1 (6 bases). Germline V gives CDR1 SGHKS, CDR2 YYEKEE (reference sequence). The V end lost 2 bases, the J end lost 1 base, and 13 bases lay between the germline ends. This CDR3 has 16 amino acids. The CDR3 sequence: CASSFAGAISGNTIYF. The DNA of the CDR3 is TGTGCCAGCAGCTTTGCGGGGGCCATATCTGGAAACACCATATATTTT.

V gene TRBV27 combines with J gene TRBJ1-1; D not certain. This CDR3 is built from 17 residues. With 6 bases removed from V and 1 base from J, the gap between germline ends came to 21 bases. Looked up from germline, CDR1 is MNHEY and CDR2 is SMNVEV (reference sequence). The CDR3 sequence is CASSTIFRSRANTEAFF. CDR3 nucleotides: TGTGCCAGCAGCACTATATTCAGATCGAGGGCGAACACTGAAGCTTTCTTT.

This clonotype was counted only a few times. The chain couples TRBV5-1 to TRBJ2-5; 13 positions agree with TRBD2. V was pared by 3 bases and J by 2 bases, with 13 bases of the junction left unmatched. Per the germline V gene, CDR1 is SGHRS and CDR2 is YFSETQ. This CDR3 has 19 amino acids. The DNA of the CDR3 is TGCGCCAGCAGCTCGTTACCCCCGGGACTAGCGGGAAAGCAAGAGACCCAGTACTTC. Protein sequence: CASSSLPPGLAGKQETQYF.

This clonotype was counted a few times. J is TRBJ1-5 and V is TRBV12-3 or TRBV12-4; tentative D call: TRBD1 (5 bases). This CDR3 spans 12 amino acids. V was cut by 6 bases and J by 11 bases, with 14 bases left in between. The CDR3 DNA follows: TGTGCCAGCAGCCCCCTCCCAGGGACCCAGCATTTT. Protein: CASSPLPGTQHF.

This clonotype was counted between two and nine times. The CDR3 sequence is CASTPDAGGGTGELFF. In DNA form, the CDR3 reads TGTGCCAGCACCCCCGATGCAGGGGGTGGCACCGGGGAGCTGTTTTTT. J is TRBJ2-2 and V is TRBV12-3 or TRBV12-4, with 7 bases fitting TRBD1. This CDR3 comprises 16 residues. The trim removed 7 bases at V and 4 bases at J, leaving 12 bases unmatched.

The V gene is TRBV7-9, the J gene TRBJ2-7, with 8 positions matching TRBD2. The CDR3 contains 15 residues. Germline lookup yields CDR1 SEHNR and CDR2 FQNEAQ (reference sequence). V shed 5 bases, J shed 4 bases, and the junction held 10 bases outside the gene matches. CDR3 DNA: TGTGCCAGCAGCGCCTCGGGAGGGACATGGTACGAGCAGTACTTC. The encoded protein is CASSASGGTWYEQYF.

This clonotype was seen ten or more times. The chain employs TRBV28 and TRBJ2-5, with a tentative D call TRBD1 (6 bases). V was pared by 6 bases and J by 5 bases, with 19 bases between. The CDR3 length is 15 residues. The germline V gene has CDR1 MDHEN and CDR2 SYDVKM. The CDR3 nucleotides read TGTGCCAGCAGCCAACCATGGGGGCAGGGGGAGACCCAGTACTTC. Amino acid sequence: CASSQPWGQGETQYF.

This clonotype was recorded at least ten times. CDR3 in amino acids: CASSPEQGRTEAFF. The CDR3 DNA sequence: TGTGCCAGCAGTCCCGAACAGGGCCGTACTGAAGCTTTCTTT. The V and J genes are TRBV12-3 or TRBV12-4 and TRBJ1-1; a possible D gene is TRBD1 (6 bases). The V gene lost 5 bases and the J gene lost 5 bases, with 15 bases spanning the gap. The CDR3 contains 14 residues.

The chain has TRBV29-1 and TRBJ1-1, with D tentatively TRBD1 (5 bases). There are 13 residues in the CDR3. CDR1 SQVTM and CDR2 ANQGSEA come from the germline V gene. V was trimmed by 6 bases and J by 4 bases, leaving 15 bases between them. Here the CDR3 DNA reads TGCAGCGTCACGAGGGGATATAGCACTGAAGCTTTCTTT. It specifies CSVTRGYSTEAFF.

This clonotype was seen at least ten times. CDR3 nucleotides: TGTGCCAGCAGTTACTTTGGGGGAGAGTACACCGGGGAGCTGTTTTTT. It translates to CASSYFGGEYTGELFF. J is TRBJ2-2 and V is TRBV6-5, with D perhaps given as TRBD1 or TRBD2 (5 bases each). Per germline, CDR1 MNHEY and CDR2 SVGAGI. The CDR3 spans 16 residues. Trimming shortened V by 1 base and J by 3 bases, and 12 bases separated the two germline ends.

The rearrangement joins TRBV15 to TRBJ2-4; D is undetermined. From germline, CDR1 is LNHNV and CDR2 YYDKDF (reference sequence). V gave up 8 bases and J gave up 8 bases, with 7 bases separating them. The CDR3 has 10 residues. CDR3 sequence (DNA): TGTGCCACCCTTCAAGACATTCAGTACTTC. Translation gives CATLQDIQYF.

The chain links TRBV24-1 to TRBJ2-1; 15 bases map to TRBD2. J gave up 9 bases and V 3 bases, and 5 bases lay outside the gene matches. Looked up from germline, CDR1 is KGHDR and CDR2 is SFDVKD. This CDR3 is built from 16 residues. Written as DNA, the CDR3 is TGTGCCACCAGTGATCGGACTAGCGGGAGGGCTGGTGAGCAGTTCTTC. The encoded protein is CATSDRTSGRAGEQFF.

The chain recombines TRBV20-1 with TRBJ1-2, with D maybe TRBD1 (6 bases). Trimming stripped 0 bases from V and 8 bases from J, with 16 bases between. Germline CDR1 and CDR2: DFQATT and SNEGSKA (reference sequence). This CDR3 spans 14 amino acids. CDR3 residues: CSARDFGGPSGYTF. As DNA, the CDR3 is TGCAGTGCTAGAGATTTTGGGGGGCCGTCCGGCTACACCTTC.

This clonotype was seen once. A much larger clone sits a single nucleotide away, making a read error possible. This rearrangement joins TRBV28 to TRBJ1-6; maybe TRBD1 (6 bases). Germline CDR1 is MDHEN and CDR2 is SYDVKM. The CDR3 runs 15 residues. Trimming stripped 6 bases from V and 6 bases from J, with 15 bases between. CDR3 loop: CASRGIGGRNSPLHF. The CDR3, as DNA: TGTGCCAGCAGGGGGATTGGGGGGCGTAATTCACCCCTCCACTTT.

This clonotype has just a few counts. V is TRBV2 and J is TRBJ2-7, with TRBD2 matching over 11 bases. From germline, CDR1 is SNHLY and CDR2 FYNNEI. V trimming: 5 bases; J trimming: 5 bases; junction bases outside the gene matches: 5. This CDR3 has 14 amino acids. CDR3 loop: CASSRLAGNHEQYF. The CDR3 DNA follows: TGTGCCAGCAGTCGACTAGCGGGAAACCACGAGCAGTACTTC.

This clonotype was seen repeatedly, ten times or more. The V gene is TRBV6-1, the J gene TRBJ2-7; 10 bases fit TRBD1. Germline loops: CDR1 MNHNS, CDR2 SASEGT. The CDR3 consists of 14 residues. Germline trimming cut 6 bases from V and 3 bases from J; bases unmatched to any gene: 5. The CDR3 nucleotides are TGTGCCAGCAGCCGGGACAGGGGTAGCTACGAGCAGTACTTC. This sequence encodes CASSRDRGSYEQYF.